The rows below give T cell receptor beta chains drawn from one sample of a study of blood T cells in healthy people across ages. TCRdb re-called the 5' RACE reads with MiXCR, one entry per CDR3 protein. The sample has some 320,000 distinct CDR3 sequences; 25% to 30% are singletons. Sequencing was performed on blood. These receptors all come from a woman aged 70-85 years in good health. Both conserved end residues are part of each CDR3. Fields, in order: clone size, D gene, J gene, V gene, CDR3 DNA, CDR3 protein. A D gene is named only where the DNA matches it firmly. Size tells how often a clone was seen (once, few, many) or the class of an expanded clone, and some rows leave it out.

clone size: -; D gene: -; J gene: TRBJ2-3; V gene: TRBV28; CDR3 DNA: TGTGCCAGCAGTTCACTCCTAGCCGGAACAGTATTGGATACGCAGTATTTT; CDR3 protein: CASSSLLAGTVLDTQYF
clone size: -; D gene: -; J gene: TRBJ1-1; V gene: TRBV6-1; CDR3 DNA: TGTGCCAGCAGGGAGAGTGGGGGCCCGGGGGCTTTCTTT; CDR3 protein: CASRESGGPGAFF
clone size: few; D gene: -; J gene: TRBJ2-1; V gene: TRBV28; CDR3 DNA: TGTGCCAGCAGTTTTCCCCACACCAATGAGCAGTTCTTC; CDR3 protein: CASSFPHTNEQFF
clone size: many; D gene: -; J gene: TRBJ2-5; V gene: TRBV18; CDR3 DNA: TGTGCCAGCTCACCATGGGTGGGATCTCGGGAGACCCAGTACTTC; CDR3 protein: CASSPWVGSRETQYF
clone size: -; D gene: -; J gene: TRBJ2-1; V gene: TRBV12-3/TRBV12-4; CDR3 DNA: TGTGCCAGCAGTTTGATAGAGGAGCAGTTCTTC; CDR3 protein: CASSLIEEQFF
clone size: -; D gene: -; J gene: TRBJ1-1; V gene: TRBV10-3; CDR3 DNA: TGTGTCATCAGTGAGCATCAGGGTGGAAACACTGAAGCTTTCTTT; CDR3 protein: CVISEHQGGNTEAFF
clone size: -; D gene: -; J gene: TRBJ2-7; V gene: TRBV28; CDR3 DNA: TGTGCCAGCTTGGACAGAGTATCCTACGAGCAGTACTTC; CDR3 protein: CASLDRVSYEQYF
clone size: -; D gene: TRBD2; J gene: TRBJ2-1; V gene: TRBV27; CDR3 DNA: TGTGCCAGCACTCGAAATCCCCTAGCGGGAGGCTTTCTAAGCTCCTACAATGAGCAGTTCTTC; CDR3 protein: CASTRNPLAGGFLSSYNEQFF
clone size: many; D gene: -; J gene: TRBJ1-4; V gene: TRBV7-2; CDR3 DNA: TGTGCCAGCAGCCCCTCCGGGGGAACTAATGAAAAACTGTTTTTT; CDR3 protein: CASSPSGGTNEKLFF
clone size: -; D gene: -; J gene: TRBJ2-7; V gene: TRBV28; CDR3 DNA: TGTGCCAGCAGGAACCGGGACCAGCAGTACTTC; CDR3 protein: CASRNRDQQYF
clone size: few; D gene: TRBD2; J gene: TRBJ2-5; V gene: TRBV29-1; CDR3 DNA: TGCAGCGGAGGACTAGCGGGAGACCGCGAGTTCTTC; CDR3 protein: CSGGLAGDREFF
clone size: once; D gene: TRBD2; J gene: TRBJ2-1; V gene: TRBV7-2; CDR3 DNA: TGTGCCAGCAGCTTAGGTCGGGGGGGCAACAATGAGCAGTTCTTC; CDR3 protein: CASSLGRGGNNEQFF
clone size: many; D gene: -; J gene: TRBJ1-4; V gene: TRBV28; CDR3 DNA: TGTGCCAGCAGTGGACACGCAGCGGGTGGTGAAAAACTGTTTTTT; CDR3 protein: CASSGHAAGGEKLFF
clone size: -; D gene: -; J gene: TRBJ1-2; V gene: TRBV6-6; CDR3 DNA: TGTGCCAGCAGTTATAGCCGCGGTGGCTACACCTTC; CDR3 protein: CASSYSRGGYTF
clone size: -; D gene: TRBD1; J gene: TRBJ1-3; V gene: TRBV20-1; CDR3 DNA: TGCAGTGCTAGATCTACAGGGGACCCCTCTGGAAACACCATATATTTT; CDR3 protein: CSARSTGDPSGNTIYF
clone size: -; D gene: TRBD2; J gene: TRBJ2-3; V gene: TRBV6-6; CDR3 DNA: TGTGCCAGCAGTTGGACCGGACTAGCGGGAGATACGCAGTATTTT; CDR3 protein: CASSWTGLAGDTQYF
clone size: -; D gene: TRBD2; J gene: TRBJ2-1; V gene: TRBV20-1; CDR3 DNA: TGCAGTGCTAGAGATCTGTCTAGCGGGCTCTATGAGCAGTTCTTC; CDR3 protein: CSARDLSSGLYEQFF